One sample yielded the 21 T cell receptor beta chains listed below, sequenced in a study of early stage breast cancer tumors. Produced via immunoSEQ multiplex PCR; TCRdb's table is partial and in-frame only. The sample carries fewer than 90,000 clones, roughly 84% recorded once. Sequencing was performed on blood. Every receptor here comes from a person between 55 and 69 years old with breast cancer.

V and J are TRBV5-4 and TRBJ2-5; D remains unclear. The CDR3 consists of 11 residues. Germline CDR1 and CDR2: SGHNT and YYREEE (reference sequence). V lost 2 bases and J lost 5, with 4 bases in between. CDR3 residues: CASSFHETQYF. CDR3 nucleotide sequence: TGTGCCAGCAGCTTTCACGAGACCCAGTACTTC.

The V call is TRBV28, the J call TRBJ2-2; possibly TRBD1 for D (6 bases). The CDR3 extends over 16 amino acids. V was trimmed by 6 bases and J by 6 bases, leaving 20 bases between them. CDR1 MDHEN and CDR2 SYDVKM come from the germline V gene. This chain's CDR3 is CASSTLGAGWAGELFF. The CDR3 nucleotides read TGTGCCAGCAGCACGCTGGGGGCAGGGTGGGCCGGGGAGCTGTTTTTT.

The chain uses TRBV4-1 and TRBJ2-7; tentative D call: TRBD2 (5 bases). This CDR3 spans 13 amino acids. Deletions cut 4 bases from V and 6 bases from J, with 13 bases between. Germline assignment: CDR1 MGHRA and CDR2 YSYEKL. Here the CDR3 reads CASSRIALAEQYF. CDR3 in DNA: TGCGCCAGCAGCCGAATAGCGTTGGCCGAGCAGTACTTC.

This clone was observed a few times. The CDR3 region has the DNA TGTGCCTCCCACCGGCGGGGAGACCACTATGGCTACACCTTC. Its translation is CASHRRGDHYGYTF. The chain couples TRBV10-3 to TRBJ1-2, with D unclear. The CDR3 length is 14 residues. V lost 11 bases and J lost 3, with 19 bases in between. Germline CDR1 ENHRY, CDR2 SYGVKD.

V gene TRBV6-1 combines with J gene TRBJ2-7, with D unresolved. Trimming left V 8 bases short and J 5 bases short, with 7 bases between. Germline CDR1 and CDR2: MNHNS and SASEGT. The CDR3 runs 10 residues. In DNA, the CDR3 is TGTGCCAGCGGGATGGACGAGCAGTACTTC. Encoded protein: CASGMDEQYF.

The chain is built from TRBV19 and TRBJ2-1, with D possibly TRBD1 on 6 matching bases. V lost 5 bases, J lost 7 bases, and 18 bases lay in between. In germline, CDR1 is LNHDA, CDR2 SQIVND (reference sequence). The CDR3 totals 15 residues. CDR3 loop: CASSVRVQGRNEQFF. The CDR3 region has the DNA TGTGCCAGTAGTGTACGGGTACAGGGCAGGAATGAGCAGTTCTTC.

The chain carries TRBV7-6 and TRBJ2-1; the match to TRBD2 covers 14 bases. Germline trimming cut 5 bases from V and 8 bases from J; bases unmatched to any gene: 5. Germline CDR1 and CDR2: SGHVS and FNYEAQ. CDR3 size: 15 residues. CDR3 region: CASSLGTSGGDEQFF. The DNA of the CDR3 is TGTGCCAGCAGCCTCGGGACTAGCGGGGGCGATGAGCAGTTCTTC.

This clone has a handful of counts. The CDR3 region has the DNA TGTGCCAGCAGCGGCGGGACCCACACCCTCCACTTT. It specifies CASSGGTHTLHF. The rearrangement links TRBV9 to TRBJ1-6; D perhaps matches TRBD1 (5 bases). This CDR3 is 12 amino acids long. The V end was cut by 3 bases, the J end by 14 bases, with 12 bases between. CDR1 and CDR2 from the germline V gene are SGDLS and YYNGEE.

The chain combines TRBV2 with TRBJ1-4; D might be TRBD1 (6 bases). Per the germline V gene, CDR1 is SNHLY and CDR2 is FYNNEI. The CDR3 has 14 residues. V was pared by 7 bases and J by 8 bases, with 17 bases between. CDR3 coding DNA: TGTGCCAGCAACGAACAGGGTAGTTTAGAAAAACTGTTTTTT. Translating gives CASNEQGSLEKLFF.

The CDR3 DNA is TGTGCCAGCAGCCGCAGTGGCCGAGAGACCCAGTACTTC. Protein: CASSRSGRETQYF. The chain carries TRBV7-9 and TRBJ2-5; D unresolved. This CDR3 spans 13 amino acids. Germline loops: CDR1 SEHNR, CDR2 FQNEAQ (reference sequence). V shed 5 bases and J shed 4 bases, with 11 bases lying between them. Combining the CDR3 with reference TRBV7-9 and TRBJ2-5 gives the whole variable domain DTGVSQNPRHKITKRGQNVTFRCDPISEHNRLYWYRQTLGQGPEFLTYFQNEAQLEKSRLLSDRFSAERPKGSFSTLEIQRTEQGDSAMYLCASSRSGRETQYFGPGTRLLVL.

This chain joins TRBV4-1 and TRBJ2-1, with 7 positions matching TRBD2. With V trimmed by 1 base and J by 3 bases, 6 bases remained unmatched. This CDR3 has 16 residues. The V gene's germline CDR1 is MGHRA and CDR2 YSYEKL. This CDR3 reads CASSQGFGGGYNEQFF. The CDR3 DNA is TGCGCCAGCAGCCAAGGATTCGGCGGGGGCTACAATGAGCAGTTCTTC.

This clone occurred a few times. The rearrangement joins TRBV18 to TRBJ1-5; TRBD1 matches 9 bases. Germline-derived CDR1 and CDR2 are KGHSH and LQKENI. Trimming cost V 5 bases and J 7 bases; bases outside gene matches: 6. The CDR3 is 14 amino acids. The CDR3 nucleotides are TGTGCCAGCTCAGGGGACAGGGTTGGACAGCCCCAGCATTTT. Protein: CASSGDRVGQPQHF.

CDR3: CSARLDGYTF. For the CDR3, the DNA is TGCAGTGCTAGACTCGATGGCTACACCTTC. This sequence joins TRBV20-1 and TRBJ1-2; no reliable D call. Germline V CDR1 and CDR2: DFQATT, SNEGSKA (reference sequence). The CDR3 is 10 amino acids. With 2 bases removed from V and 6 bases from J, the gap between germline ends came to 4 bases.

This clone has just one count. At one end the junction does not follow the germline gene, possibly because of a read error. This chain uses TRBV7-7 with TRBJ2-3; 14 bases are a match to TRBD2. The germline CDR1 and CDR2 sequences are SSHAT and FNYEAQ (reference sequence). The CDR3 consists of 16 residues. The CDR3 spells CASSLGLAGGADTQYF. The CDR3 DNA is TGTGCTAGCAGCCTAGGACTAGCGGGAGGAGCAGATACGCAGTATTTT.

CDR3 in amino acids: CASSLEGGGGELFF. CDR3 DNA: TGTGCCAGCAGCTTGGAAGGGGGTGGCGGGGAGCTGTTTTTT. This chain connects TRBV5-4 to TRBJ2-2, with D possibly TRBD1 on 6 matching bases. The CDR3 loop spans 14 amino acids. Trimming cost V 0 bases and J 7 bases, with 10 bases left between them. The germline gives CDR1 SGHNT, CDR2 YYREEE (reference sequence).

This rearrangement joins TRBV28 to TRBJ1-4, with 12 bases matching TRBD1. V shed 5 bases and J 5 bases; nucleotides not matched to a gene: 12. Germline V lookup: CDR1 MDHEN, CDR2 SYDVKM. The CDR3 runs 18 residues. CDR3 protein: CASSPILGDRGPNEKLFF. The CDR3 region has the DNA TGTGCCAGCAGTCCCATCTTAGGGGACAGGGGGCCGAATGAAAAACTGTTTTTT.

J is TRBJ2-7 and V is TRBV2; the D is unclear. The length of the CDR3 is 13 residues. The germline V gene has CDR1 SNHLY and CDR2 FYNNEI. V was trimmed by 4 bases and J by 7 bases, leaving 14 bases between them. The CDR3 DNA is TGTGCCAGCAGTGTTATAGTGATTGATGAGCAGTACTTC. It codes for CASSVIVIDEQYF.

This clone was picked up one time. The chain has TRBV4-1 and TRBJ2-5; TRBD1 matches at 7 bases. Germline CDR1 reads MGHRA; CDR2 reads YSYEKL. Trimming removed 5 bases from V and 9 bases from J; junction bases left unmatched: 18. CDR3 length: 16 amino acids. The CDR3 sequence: CASSYPGQRSKWSQYF. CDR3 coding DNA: TGCGCCAGCAGCTACCCGGGACAGCGCTCTAAGTGGTCCCAGTACTTC.

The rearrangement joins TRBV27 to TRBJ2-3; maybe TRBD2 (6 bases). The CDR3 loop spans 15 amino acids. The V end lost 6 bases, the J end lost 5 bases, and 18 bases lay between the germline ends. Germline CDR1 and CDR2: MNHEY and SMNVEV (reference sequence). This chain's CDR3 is CASRIATRWVDTQYF. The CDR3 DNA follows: TGTGCCAGCAGAATTGCGACTAGATGGGTAGATACGCAGTATTTT.

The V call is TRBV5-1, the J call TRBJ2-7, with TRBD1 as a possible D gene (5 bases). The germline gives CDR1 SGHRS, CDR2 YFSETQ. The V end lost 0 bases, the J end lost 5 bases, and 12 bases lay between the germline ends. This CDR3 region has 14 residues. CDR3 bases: TGCGCCAGCAGCTTGGACGGGCAAGGGGACGAGCAGTACTTC. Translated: CASSLDGQGDEQYF.

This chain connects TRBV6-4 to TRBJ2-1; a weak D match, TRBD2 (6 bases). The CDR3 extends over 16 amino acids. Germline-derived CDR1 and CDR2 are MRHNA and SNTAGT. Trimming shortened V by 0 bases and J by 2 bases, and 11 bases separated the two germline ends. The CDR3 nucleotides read TGTGCCAGCAGTGACTCTGGTGGGAGGCCCTACAATGAGCAGTTCTTC. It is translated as CASSDSGGRPYNEQFF.